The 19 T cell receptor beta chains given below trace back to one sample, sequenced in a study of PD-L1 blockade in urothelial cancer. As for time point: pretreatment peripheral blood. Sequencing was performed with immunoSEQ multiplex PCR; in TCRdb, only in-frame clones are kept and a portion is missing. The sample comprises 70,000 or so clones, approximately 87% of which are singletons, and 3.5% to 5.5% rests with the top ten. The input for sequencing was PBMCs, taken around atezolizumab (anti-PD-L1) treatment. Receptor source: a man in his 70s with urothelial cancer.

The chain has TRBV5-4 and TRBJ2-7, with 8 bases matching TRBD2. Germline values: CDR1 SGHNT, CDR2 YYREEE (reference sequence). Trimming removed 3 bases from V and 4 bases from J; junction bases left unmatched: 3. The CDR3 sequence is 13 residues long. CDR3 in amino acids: CASSSAGGYEQYF. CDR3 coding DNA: TGTGCCAGCAGCTCCGCGGGAGGTTACGAGCAGTACTTC.

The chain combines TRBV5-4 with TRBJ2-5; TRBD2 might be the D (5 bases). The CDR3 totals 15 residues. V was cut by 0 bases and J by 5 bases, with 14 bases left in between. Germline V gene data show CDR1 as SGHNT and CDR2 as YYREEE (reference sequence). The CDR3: CASSLERARGETQYF. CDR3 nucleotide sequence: TGTGCCAGCAGCTTGGAGAGGGCCCGAGGGGAGACCCAGTACTTC.

The CDR3 nucleotides read TGTGCCAGCAGCCGAGGGACTTTCGGAAACACCATATATTTT. Translation gives CASSRGTFGNTIYF. The chain recombines TRBV6-5 with TRBJ1-3; possibly TRBD1 for D (5 bases). Trimming removed 6 bases from V and 4 bases from J, with 13 bases in between. Germline loops: CDR1 MNHEY, CDR2 SVGAGI. This CDR3 has 14 residues.

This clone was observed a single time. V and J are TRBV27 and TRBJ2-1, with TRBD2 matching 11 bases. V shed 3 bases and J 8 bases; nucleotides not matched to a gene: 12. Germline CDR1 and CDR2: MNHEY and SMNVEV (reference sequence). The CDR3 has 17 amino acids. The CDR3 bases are TGTGCCAGCAGTTTGCTCGGTAGCGGGAGGGCCGTGTATGAGCAGTTCTTC. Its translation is CASSLLGSGRAVYEQFF.

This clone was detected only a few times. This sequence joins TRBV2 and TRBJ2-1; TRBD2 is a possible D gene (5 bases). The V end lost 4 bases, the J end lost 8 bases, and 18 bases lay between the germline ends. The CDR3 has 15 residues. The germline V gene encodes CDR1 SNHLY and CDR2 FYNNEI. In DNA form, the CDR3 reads TGTGCCAGCAGTGTTGGAAGCTACGGGAACGATGAGCAGTTCTTC. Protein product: CASSVGSYGNDEQFF.

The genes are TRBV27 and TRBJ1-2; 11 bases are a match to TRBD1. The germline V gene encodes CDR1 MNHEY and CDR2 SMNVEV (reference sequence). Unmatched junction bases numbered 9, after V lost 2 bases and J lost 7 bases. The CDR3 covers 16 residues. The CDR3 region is CASSLLEGQGGSGYTF. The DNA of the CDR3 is TGTGCCAGCAGTTTACTAGAGGGACAGGGGGGGTCTGGCTACACCTTC.

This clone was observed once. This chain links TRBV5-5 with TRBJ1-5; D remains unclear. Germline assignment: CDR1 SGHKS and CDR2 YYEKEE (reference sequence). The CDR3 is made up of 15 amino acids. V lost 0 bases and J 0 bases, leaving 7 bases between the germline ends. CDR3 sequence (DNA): TGTGCCAGCAGCTTGGAACCTAATAGCAATCAGCCCCAGCATTTT. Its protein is CASSLEPNSNQPQHF. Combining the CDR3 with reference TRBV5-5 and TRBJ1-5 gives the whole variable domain DAGVTQSPTHLIKTRGQQVTLRCSPISGHKSVSWYQQVLGQGPQFIFQYYEKEERGRGNFPDRFSARQFPNYSSELNVNALLLGDSALYLCASSLEPNSNQPQHFGDGTRLSIL.

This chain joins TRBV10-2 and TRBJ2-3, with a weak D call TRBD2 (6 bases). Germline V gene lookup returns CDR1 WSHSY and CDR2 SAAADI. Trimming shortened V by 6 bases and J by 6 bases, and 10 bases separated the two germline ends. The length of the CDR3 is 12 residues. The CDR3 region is CASSPTRDTQYF. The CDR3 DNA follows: TGCGCCAGCAGCCCGACTAGGGATACGCAGTATTTT.

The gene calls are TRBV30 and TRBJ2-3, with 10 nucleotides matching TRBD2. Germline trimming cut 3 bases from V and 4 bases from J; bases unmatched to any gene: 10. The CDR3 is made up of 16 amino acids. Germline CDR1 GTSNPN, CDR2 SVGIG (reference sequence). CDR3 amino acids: CAWSRIAGGFPDTQYF. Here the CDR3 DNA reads TGTGCCTGGAGCAGAATAGCGGGAGGATTCCCAGATACGCAGTATTTT.

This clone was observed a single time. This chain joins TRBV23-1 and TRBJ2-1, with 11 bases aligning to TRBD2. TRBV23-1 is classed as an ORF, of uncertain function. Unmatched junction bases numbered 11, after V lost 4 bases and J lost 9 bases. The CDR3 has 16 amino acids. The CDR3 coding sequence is TGCGCCAGCAGTCTCTCCACTAGCGGGAGAGGGAGTGAGCAGTTCTTC. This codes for CASSLSTSGRGSEQFF.

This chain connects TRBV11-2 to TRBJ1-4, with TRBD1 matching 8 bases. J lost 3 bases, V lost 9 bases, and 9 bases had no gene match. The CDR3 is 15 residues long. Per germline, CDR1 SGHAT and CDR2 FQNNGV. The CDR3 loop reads CASLDRGLANEKLFF. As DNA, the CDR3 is TGTGCCAGTCTAGACAGGGGTCTGGCTAATGAAAAACTGTTTTTT.

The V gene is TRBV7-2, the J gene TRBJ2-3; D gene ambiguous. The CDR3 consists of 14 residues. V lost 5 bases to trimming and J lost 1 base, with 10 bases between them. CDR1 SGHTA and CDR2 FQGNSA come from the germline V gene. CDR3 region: CASSPLERTDTQYF. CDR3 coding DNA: TGTGCCAGCAGCCCCCTGGAGCGCACAGATACGCAGTATTTT.

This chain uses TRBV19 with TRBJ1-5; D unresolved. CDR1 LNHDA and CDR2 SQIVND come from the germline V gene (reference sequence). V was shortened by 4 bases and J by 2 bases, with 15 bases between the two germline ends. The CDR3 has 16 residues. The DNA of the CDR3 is TGTGCCAGTAGTACCCTCCTAGGGAGGGGCAATCAGCCCCAGCATTTT. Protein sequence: CASSTLLGRGNQPQHF.

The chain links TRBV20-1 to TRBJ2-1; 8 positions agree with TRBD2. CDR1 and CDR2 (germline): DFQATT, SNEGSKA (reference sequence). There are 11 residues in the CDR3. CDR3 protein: CSNGRASEQFF. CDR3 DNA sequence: TGCAGCAACGGGAGGGCCAGTGAGCAGTTCTTC.

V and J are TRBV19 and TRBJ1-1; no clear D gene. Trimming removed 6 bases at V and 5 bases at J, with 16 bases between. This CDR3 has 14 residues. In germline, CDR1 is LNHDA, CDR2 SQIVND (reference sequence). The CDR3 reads CASSLLDPGTEAFF. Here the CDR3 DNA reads TGTGCCAGTAGCCTCTTAGACCCGGGAACTGAAGCTTTCTTT.

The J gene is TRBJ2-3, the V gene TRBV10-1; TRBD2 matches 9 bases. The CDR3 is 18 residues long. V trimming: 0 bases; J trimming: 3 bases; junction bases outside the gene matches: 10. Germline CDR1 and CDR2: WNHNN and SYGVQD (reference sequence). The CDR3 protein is CASSESSLAGVGTDTQYF. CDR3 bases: TGCGCCAGCAGTGAGTCCAGCTTAGCGGGAGTAGGGACAGATACGCAGTATTTT.

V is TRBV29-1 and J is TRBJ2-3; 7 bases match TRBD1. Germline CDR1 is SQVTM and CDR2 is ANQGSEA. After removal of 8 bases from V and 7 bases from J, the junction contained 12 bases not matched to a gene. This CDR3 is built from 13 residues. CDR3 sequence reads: CSSLPGTVNTQYF. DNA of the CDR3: TGCAGCTCCCTCCCCGGGACAGTGAATACGCAGTATTTT.

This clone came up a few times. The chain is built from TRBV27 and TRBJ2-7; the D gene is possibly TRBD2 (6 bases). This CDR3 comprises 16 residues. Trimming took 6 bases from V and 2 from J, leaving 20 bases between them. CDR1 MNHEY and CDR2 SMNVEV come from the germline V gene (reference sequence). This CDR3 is CASRASARDFTYEQYF. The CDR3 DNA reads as TGTGCCAGCAGGGCGTCGGCTAGGGACTTCACCTACGAGCAGTACTTC.

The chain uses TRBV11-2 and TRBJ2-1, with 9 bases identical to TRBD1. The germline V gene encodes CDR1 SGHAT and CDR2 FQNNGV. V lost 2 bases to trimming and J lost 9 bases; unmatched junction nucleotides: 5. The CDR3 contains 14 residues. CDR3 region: CASSLTGGWGEQFF. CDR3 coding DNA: TGTGCCAGCAGCTTAACAGGGGGCTGGGGTGAGCAGTTCTTC.